This T cell receptor (beta chain) emerged from a study of cytomegalovirus exposure and HLA in healthy donors (dated by TCRdb to between 2016 and 2019). Broadly, across the study: The 666 repertoires of the first cohort and the 95 to 150 validation repertoires were produced on the same platform, according to a later analysis. In addition to the first cohort of 650 to 750 subjects, a separate validation cohort of about 120 different subjects was used. The study aimed to test whether signatures of past pathogen exposure could be identified by cataloging public T cell receptors. To predict cytomegalovirus infection status, the study combined high-throughput TCR immunosequencing, statistical association of individual TCRs with disease status, and machine learning. General study outcomes and caveats: A total of 164 TCR beta chains were listed by the study as associated with cytomegalovirus. All 120 or so repertoires were used to score co-occurrence in the validation cohort in a later analysis, because that analysis had no HLA typing for the cohort. Three of the identified cytomegalovirus-associated TCR beta chains were confirmed in vitro to be specific for cytomegalovirus antigens. The authors suggested that the approach could potentially be generalized to other disease states and immunological phenotypes. Of the cluster scores, 90% to 95% were above 0 in a later analysis, which found that TCRs clustered in the first cohort also tended to co-occur in the 95 to 150 validation repertoires. Most TCR sequences were seen in very few donors, while some public TCRs were found in many individuals. In both the original and validation cohorts, the classifier was reported to diagnose cytomegalovirus status with high specificity and sensitivity.

Donors formed part of the validation cohort, which comprised some 120 subjects and was distinct from the first cohort of some 700 subjects. Libraries came from the immunoSEQ multiplex PCR assay. The study's own analysis went as follows. A statistical classification framework was built for diagnosing cytomegalovirus status from the catalog of TCR beta chain sequences. Imported from immuneACCESS, the table was reduced by TCRdb to in-frame sequences with V and J called. These copies leave out some clones; in studies compared against another copy, an unresolved V gene accounts for under half, and the cause of the remainder is not known. V and J calls and clone size come straight from that table; D and trimming were deduced from the DNA. In this sample the table shows about 330,000 clones, roughly 90% of which occur a single time. The top ten hold approximately 1% of the sample. V is clipped by 5 bases and J by 2 bases, and the sequence between their germline boundaries is 9 bases long. Per the germline V gene, SGHVS is the CDR1 and FNYEAQ is the CDR2. Its CDR3 holds 13 amino acids, cysteine through phenylalanine. This entry keeps only the CDR3 DNA: 39 bases, framed from base 1.

On this clone: Its recognized antigen is unknown. No clone much larger than this one lies a single base away; base qualities are absent.

Sequences were obtained from PBMCs. The chain is assembled from TRBV7-6 and TRBJ1-1, with the identity of the D gene unclear. This TCR derives from a woman under 40 in good health and CMV-seropositive. The encoded CDR3 is CASSETVNTEAFF. Read as DNA, the sequence is TGTGCCAGCAGCGAGACGGTAAACACTGAAGCTTTCTTT. Extended through the reference TRBV7-6 and TRBJ1-1 proteins, this CDR3 yields the full variable domain: GAGVSQSPRYKVTKRGQDVALRCDPISGHVSLYWYRQALGQGPEFLTYFNYEAQQDKSGLPNDRFSAERPEGSISTLTIQRTEQRDSAMYRCASSETVNTEAFFGQGTRLTVV.